The entry that follows covers one T cell receptor (beta chain) sequence. The CDR3 covers 13 residues. Germline V lookup: CDR1 MNHEY, CDR2 SVGAGI. Trimming took off 10 bases at V and 5 bases at J, with 17 bases between the two ends. Survey-level TCR beta sequencing used the immunoSEQ assay. Libraries were prepared by immunoSEQ multiplex PCR; TCRdb keeps only in-frame clonotypes and omits some of them. The sample includes 45,000 to 60,000 clones, over 90% of them seen just once. Sequencing input: PBMCs. This chain uses TRBV6-5 with TRBJ2-5, with D maybe TRBD1 (6 bases). This clonotype was sampled from a man in his forties with rheumatoid arthritis. In nucleotides, the CDR3 is TGTGCCACCAGACTTCAGGGGTGGGAGACCCAGTACTTC. Translated: CATRLQGWETQYF.